This TCR beta chain derives from a study of OX40 agonist ivuxolimab in advanced cancers. Repertoires were generated with immunoSEQ multiplex PCR, while TCRdb's copy carries only in-frame clones and drops some. The data contain tens of thousands of clones, about 82% of them seen just once; the ten biggest clones take up approximately 10%. The CDR3 consists of 13 residues. The germline V gene has CDR1 SGHDT and CDR2 YYEEEE. Trimming pared 0 bases from V and 5 bases from J, leaving 8 bases between. Sequencing was performed on CD4+ or CD8+ T cells sorted from blood, taken in a trial of the OX40 agonist ivuxolimab. The TCR sequence derives from an adult with an advanced solid tumor such as melanoma, head and neck, liver or kidney cancer. The rearrangement uses TRBV5-6 and TRBJ1-1; D perhaps matches TRBD1 (5 bases). The CDR3 reads CASSLDGATEAFF. The CDR3 region has the DNA TGTGCCAGCAGCTTGGATGGGGCGACTGAAGCTTTCTTT.